This T cell receptor (beta chain) derives from a study of blood T cell repertoires in COVID-19. CDR3 length: 14 residues. V trimming: 4 bases; J trimming: 6 bases; junction bases outside the gene matches: 6. Germline CDR1 reads SQVTM; CDR2 reads ANQGSEA. Data came from immunoSEQ multiplex PCR; TCRdb stores just in-frame clones and leaves some out. The sample records around 82,000 clones, approximately 86% being singletons. This sequence joins TRBV29-1 and TRBJ1-4; 9 bases fit TRBD1. The source of this sequence is an elderly man with COVID-19, enrolled during active disease. Sequenced sample: peripheral blood. The CDR3 coding sequence is TGCAGCGTTGTGCACGGGACAGGGTATGAAAAACTGTTTTTT. Translating it yields CSVVHGTGYEKLFF.